The 29 T cell receptor beta chains below come from one sample, sequenced in a study of cytomegalovirus exposure and HLA in healthy donors. The study ran its PCR with 60 Vbeta and 13 Jbeta primers. Sequenced by immunoSEQ multiplex PCR; TCRdb stores in-frame clones only, minus some. Among fewer than 130,000 clones listed, around 84% were seen once. The source material was PBMCs. The receptors were gathered from a woman in her twenties or thirties in good health and CMV-seronegative.

The chain links TRBV7-6 to TRBJ2-1; maybe TRBD1 (6 bases). This CDR3 spans 15 amino acids. CDR1 SGHVS and CDR2 FNYEAQ come from the germline V gene. V shed 0 bases and J shed 3 bases, with 9 bases lying between them. This chain's CDR3 is CASSLATGNYNEQFF. The CDR3 coding sequence is TGTGCCAGCAGCTTAGCGACAGGAAACTACAATGAGCAGTTCTTC.

With respect to this clone: Other DNA sequences in this sample translate to the same CDR3. The genes are TRBV7-3 and TRBJ1-1; 9 positions agree with TRBD1. Germline trimming cut 3 bases from V and 5 bases from J; bases unmatched to any gene: 1. The V gene's germline CDR1 is SGHTA and CDR2 FQGTGA. The CDR3 is 13 residues long. The CDR3 reads CASSFGTGTEAFF. The CDR3 nucleotides read TGTGCCAGCAGCTTCGGGACAGGGACTGAAGCTTTCTTT.

The table lists this clone with a few counts. CDR3 sequence reads: CASRIRTDLLGYTF. Here the CDR3 DNA reads TGTGCCAGCAGAATCCGGACAGATCTGTTGGGCTACACCTTC. The gene calls are TRBV5-4 and TRBJ1-2; perhaps TRBD1 as D (6 bases). The CDR3 runs to 14 residues. Germline V gene data show CDR1 as SGHNT and CDR2 as YYREEE (reference sequence). The V gene lost 5 bases and the J gene lost 8 bases, with 19 bases spanning the gap.

This clone was observed a few times. The chain carries TRBV4-1 and TRBJ2-3; unclear D gene. Germline CDR1 and CDR2: MGHRA and YSYEKL. V was trimmed by 5 bases and J by 4 bases, leaving 10 bases between them. This CDR3 has 13 residues. CDR3 amino acids: CASSVSLADTQYF. In DNA, the CDR3 is TGCGCCAGCAGCGTATCCCTAGCAGATACGCAGTATTTT.

The chain uses TRBV6-1 and TRBJ2-3; a weak D match, TRBD1 (6 bases). CDR3 length: 14 amino acids. The germline V gene has CDR1 MNHNS and CDR2 SASEGT. The V gene lost 5 bases and the J gene lost 14 bases, with 23 bases spanning the gap. In DNA form, the CDR3 reads TGTGCCAGCAGTCCGGGACATTACCTTTACGCACGGTATTTT. Translation gives CASSPGHYLYARYF.

The genes are TRBV30 and TRBJ2-2; maybe TRBD2 (5 bases). The CDR3 loop spans 14 amino acids. Germline V lookup: CDR1 GTSNPN, CDR2 SVGIG (reference sequence). The V end was cut by 7 bases, the J end by 5 bases, with 17 bases between. CDR3 residues: CASSGGSRTGELFF. The CDR3 coding sequence is TGTGCCTCCTCCGGTGGGAGCAGGACCGGGGAGCTGTTTTTT.

The chain combines TRBV28 with TRBJ2-2; TRBD1 matches at 8 bases. CDR1 MDHEN and CDR2 SYDVKM come from the germline V gene. This CDR3 contains 16 residues. V gave up 1 base and J gave up 4 bases; unmatched junction bases: 5. CDR3 DNA: TGTGCCAGCAGTTTATCAGGACAGGGTCTCACCGGGGAGCTGTTTTTT. It is translated as CASSLSGQGLTGELFF.

This clone was found a few times. The chain employs TRBV4-3 and TRBJ1-2, with D maybe TRBD1 (5 bases). CDR3 length: 15 amino acids. Germline CDR1 is LGHNA and CDR2 is YSLEER. V dropped 0 bases and J dropped 8 bases, with 16 bases sitting between them. CDR3: CASSQDLRVPTGYTF. CDR3 coding DNA: TGCGCCAGCAGCCAAGATCTCAGGGTCCCTACGGGCTACACCTTC.

The V and J genes are TRBV6-1 and TRBJ1-5, with D possibly being TRBD1 (5 bases). V lost 1 base and J lost 0, with 7 bases in between. The CDR3 runs to 15 residues. Looked up from germline, CDR1 is MNHNS and CDR2 is SASEGT. The CDR3 is CASSEEGASNQPQHF. DNA for the CDR3: TGTGCCAGCAGTGAAGAAGGGGCTAGCAATCAGCCCCAGCATTTT.

The chain carries TRBV6-1 and TRBJ1-3; weak D call: TRBD1 (5 bases). Trimming took off 0 bases at V and 0 bases at J, with 21 bases between the two ends. Germline lookup yields CDR1 MNHNS and CDR2 SASEGT. There are 20 residues in the CDR3. The CDR3 bases are TGTGCCAGCAGTGAAGCTGTCGGACACCCATCCCAGGCCTCTGGAAACACCATATATTTT. Translation gives CASSEAVGHPSQASGNTIYF.

This clone is a singleton in its sample. The V and J genes are TRBV28 and TRBJ1-2, with TRBD1 as a possible D gene (5 bases). The CDR3 consists of 13 residues. V lost 6 bases to trimming and J lost 4 bases, with 12 bases between them. Germline CDR1 reads MDHEN; CDR2 reads SYDVKM. The CDR3 protein is CASRNTGFYGYTF. The CDR3 nucleotides read TGTGCCAGCAGAAATACAGGTTTCTATGGCTACACCTTC.

V usage is TRBV15 and J usage is TRBJ1-3; TRBD1 is a possible D gene (5 bases). V was clipped by 1 base and J by 9 bases, with 7 bases between them. CDR3 length equals 12 residues. The V gene's germline CDR1 is LNHNV and CDR2 YYDKDF (reference sequence). CDR3 sequence: CATSRAQGTIYF. DNA of the CDR3: TGTGCCACCAGCAGAGCGCAGGGCACCATATATTTT.

DNA for the CDR3: TGTGCCAGCTCACCTCTCGAGGCAGCTGCGGAAAAACTGTTTTTT. Amino acids: CASSPLEAAAEKLFF. This chain connects TRBV18 to TRBJ1-4; D uncertain. V lost 3 bases to trimming and J lost 8 bases, with 16 bases between them. Germline V gene sequence: CDR1 KGHSH, CDR2 LQKENI. This CDR3 comprises 15 residues.

The rearrangement joins TRBV9 to TRBJ1-4; 7 bases fit TRBD1. This CDR3 spans 14 amino acids. Germline V CDR1 and CDR2: SGDLS, YYNGEE. The V and J ends lost 4 bases and 8 bases, in that order; junction bases with no gene match: 8. The CDR3 DNA is TGTGCCAGCAGCCCGACAGGGATCAGGGAAAAACTGTTTTTT. Amino acids: CASSPTGIREKLFF.

The gene calls are TRBV9 and TRBJ2-2; no reliable D call. Germline values: CDR1 SGDLS, CDR2 YYNGEE. Trimming took 2 bases from V and 6 from J, leaving 5 bases between them. The CDR3 spans 12 residues. CDR3 loop: CASSVFPGELFF. The CDR3 DNA follows: TGTGCCAGCAGCGTCTTTCCCGGGGAGCTGTTTTTT. Looking up the rest from reference TRBV9 and TRBJ2-2 gives the full variable domain: DSGVTQTPKHLITATGQRVTLRCSPRSGDLSVYWYQQSLDQGLQFLIQYYNGEERAKGNILERFSAQQFPDLHSELNLSSLELGDSALYFCASSVFPGELFFGEGSRLTVL.

This sequence joins TRBV28 and TRBJ1-1; weak D call: TRBD1 (6 bases). Looked up from germline, CDR1 is MDHEN and CDR2 is SYDVKM. V lost 5 bases to trimming and J lost 0 bases, with 13 bases between them. The CDR3 is made up of 15 amino acids. The CDR3 protein is CASSPSQGMNTEAFF. CDR3 coding DNA: TGTGCCAGCAGTCCATCACAGGGCATGAACACTGAAGCTTTCTTT.

This clone was detected a few times. The V and J genes are TRBV5-1 and TRBJ1-2; TRBD1 agrees at 9 bases. Germline CDR1 and CDR2: SGHRS and YFSETQ. CDR3 size: 13 residues. Trimming removed 4 bases from V and 3 bases from J; junction bases left unmatched: 1. The CDR3 spells CASSGTGHYGYTF. CDR3 bases: TGCGCCAGCAGCGGGACAGGGCACTATGGCTACACCTTC.

The V gene is TRBV25-1, the J gene TRBJ1-1; TRBD1 agrees at 7 bases. With 0 bases clipped from V and 3 bases from J, the junction kept 4 bases outside the gene matches. The CDR3 is made up of 15 amino acids. Germline values: CDR1 MGHDK, CDR2 SYGVNS. The CDR3 loop reads CASSEYGGQHTEAFF. CDR3 DNA: TGTGCCAGCAGTGAATATGGGGGACAGCACACTGAAGCTTTCTTT.

The chain carries TRBV5-8 and TRBJ2-3; possibly TRBD2 for D (6 bases). Germline CDR1 SGHTS, CDR2 YDEGEE. The CDR3 has 14 amino acids. With 3 bases removed from V and 8 bases from J, the gap between germline ends came to 16 bases. CDR3 nucleotides: TGTGCCAGCAGCTCGGGGGAAACCTGGCGTACGCAGTATTTT. Translated, it gives CASSSGETWRTQYF.

The CDR3 loop is CASSRGGLFSYEQYF. For the CDR3, the DNA is TGTGCCAGCAGTCGCGGGGGGTTATTCAGCTACGAGCAGTACTTC. The rearrangement joins TRBV27 to TRBJ2-7; 8 nucleotides line up with TRBD2. Germline lookup yields CDR1 MNHEY and CDR2 SMNVEV (reference sequence). The CDR3 length is 15 residues. The V and J ends lost 5 bases and 3 bases, in that order; junction bases with no gene match: 9.

The rearrangement uses TRBV28 and TRBJ2-1; no firm D call. The CDR3 sequence is 11 residues long. Germline V gene sequence: CDR1 MDHEN, CDR2 SYDVKM. V was trimmed by 7 bases and J by 3 bases, leaving 4 bases between them. CDR3 in amino acids: CASTYYNEQFF. CDR3 DNA sequence: TGTGCCAGCACCTACTACAATGAGCAGTTCTTC.

The chain carries TRBV11-2 and TRBJ2-3; 9 positions match TRBD2. The CDR3 loop spans 18 amino acids. CDR1 and CDR2 (germline): SGHAT, FQNNGV. Losses at the gene ends were 5 bases for V and 4 bases for J; bases not matched to a gene: 16. The CDR3: CASSTRPGGGGLPDTQYF. The CDR3 bases are TGTGCCAGCAGCACCAGGCCCGGCGGGGGGGGCCTCCCAGATACGCAGTATTTT.

This clone was observed a single time. The chain has TRBV5-1 and TRBJ2-7; D is unresolved. V was trimmed by 1 base and J by 2 bases, leaving 13 bases between them. The CDR3 is 15 amino acids. Germline values: CDR1 SGHRS, CDR2 YFSETQ. The CDR3 is CASSLRQVATYEQYF. As DNA, the CDR3 is TGCGCCAGCAGCTTGCGGCAGGTTGCTACCTACGAGCAGTACTTC.

The V gene is TRBV5-1, the J gene TRBJ2-3; 10 nucleotides match TRBD2. This CDR3 is 15 amino acids long. V dropped 4 bases and J dropped 6; count of bases not matched to a gene: 8. Germline CDR1 and CDR2: SGHRS and YFSETQ. CDR3 bases: TGCGCCAGCAGCAAGCGGGAGGGCCTTAGGGATACGCAGTATTTT. Translated: CASSKREGLRDTQYF.

V usage is TRBV7-9 and J usage is TRBJ2-2; D is unresolved. Germline lookup yields CDR1 SEHNR and CDR2 FQNEAQ (reference sequence). This CDR3 is built from 15 residues. V lost 8 bases to trimming and J lost 1 base, with 14 bases between them. CDR3 sequence reads: CASRPRVENTGELFF. CDR3 DNA sequence: TGTGCCAGCCGCCCCCGGGTCGAGAACACCGGGGAGCTGTTTTTT.

The chain carries TRBV5-1 and TRBJ2-7; D is perhaps TRBD1 (5 bases). CDR1 and CDR2 (germline): SGHRS, YFSETQ. V gave up 0 bases and J gave up 2 bases, with 9 bases separating them. The length of the CDR3 is 14 residues. CDR3 in amino acids: CASSLAGNTYEQYF. The CDR3 DNA reads TGCGCCAGCAGCTTGGCAGGGAATACCTACGAGCAGTACTTC.

The chain uses TRBV5-4 and TRBJ2-5; tentatively, D is TRBD1 (5 bases). The CDR3 runs to 14 residues. Trimming stripped 2 bases from V and 3 bases from J, with 11 bases between. The V gene's germline CDR1 is SGHNT and CDR2 YYREEE (reference sequence). CDR3 DNA sequence: TGTGCCAGCAGCTTATATCAGGGTGAAGAGACCCAGTACTTC. Protein product: CASSLYQGEETQYF.

This clone was detected a few times. The genes are TRBV7-2 and TRBJ1-1; D uncertain. V was trimmed by 5 bases and J by 6 bases, leaving 16 bases between them. The CDR3 is made up of 14 amino acids. CDR1 SGHTA and CDR2 FQGNSA come from the germline V gene. The DNA of the CDR3 is TGTGCCAGCAGCCCCCCCCGGTATCCCTCTGAAGCTTTCTTT. Translated, it gives CASSPPRYPSEAFF.

This rearrangement joins TRBV10-1 to TRBJ2-2, with TRBD2 matching over 7 bases. This CDR3 has 16 residues. Germline V gene data show CDR1 as WNHNN and CDR2 as SYGVQD (reference sequence). J gave up 9 bases and V 4 bases, and 14 bases lay outside the gene matches. CDR3: CASSVRGSQSTWELFF. The CDR3 DNA follows: TGCGCCAGCAGTGTACGCGGGAGCCAATCAACTTGGGAGCTGTTTTTT.